Below are 27 T cell receptor beta chains sequenced from a single sample in a study of T cell changes during pregnancy in multiple sclerosis (dated by TCRdb to 2018 to 2020). Library preparation was by the immunoSEQ multiplex PCR assay. In TCRdb, the immuneACCESS table is reduced to in-frame sequences with V and J assigned. These tables do not hold every clone; where another copy was compared, an unresolved V gene accounts for under half, and the others remain unexplained. For this sample the table gives about 35,000 clones, of which approximately 90% were detected only once. The ten largest clones represent around 3.3% of the sample. The sequences come from CD8+ T cells from peripheral blood mononuclear cells, collected in the third trimester of pregnancy. These receptors came from a female donor with multiple sclerosis, enrolled in a pregnancy study.

The V call is TRBV7-9, the J call TRBJ1-2, with D possibly being TRBD1 (5 bases). V was clipped by 1 base and J by 8 bases, with 14 bases between them. This CDR3 region has 14 residues. The germline gives CDR1 SEHNR, CDR2 FQNEAQ (reference sequence). The CDR3 reads CASSLVAGTLGYTF. The CDR3 DNA reads TGTGCCAGCAGCTTAGTAGCGGGGACCTTAGGCTACACCTTC.

This clone occurred a few times. The rearrangement uses TRBV5-4 and TRBJ2-1; a possible D gene is TRBD2 (7 bases). Between the trimmed V and J ends, which lost 10 bases and 10 bases, there was a span of 15 bases. The CDR3 length is 11 residues. CDR1 and CDR2 from the germline V gene are SGHNT and YYREEE (reference sequence). The DNA of the CDR3 is TGTGCCTGGTCGGGGGGCAGGGAGCAGTTCTTC. Translation: CAWSGGREQFF.

The chain has TRBV9 and TRBJ1-2; D is undetermined. Between the trimmed V and J ends, which lost 0 bases and 0 bases, there was a span of 6 bases. Germline CDR1 SGDLS, CDR2 YYNGEE. This CDR3 is 14 amino acids long. The CDR3 protein is CASSVDSPNYGYTF. The CDR3 DNA follows: TGTGCCAGCAGCGTAGACAGCCCTAACTATGGCTACACCTTC.

The chain employs TRBV19 and TRBJ1-1; TRBD1 agrees at 7 bases. Germline V lookup: CDR1 LNHDA, CDR2 SQIVND (reference sequence). There are 13 residues in the CDR3. The ends lost 5 bases at V and 6 bases at J; junction bases unmatched: 6. CDR3 sequence reads: CASSSDRVPEAFF. Here the CDR3 DNA reads TGTGCCAGTAGTTCCGACAGGGTCCCTGAAGCTTTCTTT.

V and J are TRBV27 and TRBJ2-7, with a possible D match to TRBD1 (6 bases). Trimming cost V 1 base and J 2 bases, with 12 bases left between them. The CDR3 runs to 15 residues. Germline-derived CDR1 and CDR2 are MNHEY and SMNVEV (reference sequence). Here the CDR3 DNA reads TGTGCCAGCAGTTTATTCAGGACAGTCCCCTACGAGCAGTACTTC. This encodes CASSLFRTVPYEQYF.

CDR3 sequence (DNA): TGTGCCAGCACGACAGGGCGGAATACTGAAGCTTTCTTT. This codes for CASTTGRNTEAFF. This sequence joins TRBV2 and TRBJ1-1, with TRBD1 matching 7 bases. CDR1 SNHLY and CDR2 FYNNEI come from the germline V gene. V was clipped by 7 bases and J by 5 bases; unmatched bases: 7. This CDR3 spans 13 amino acids.

V and J are TRBV2 and TRBJ2-2; a weak D match, TRBD1 (5 bases). CDR1 and CDR2 from the germline V gene are SNHLY and FYNNEI. The V gene lost 8 bases and the J gene lost 0 bases, with 16 bases spanning the gap. The CDR3 loop spans 16 amino acids. The CDR3, as DNA: TGTGCCAGCCAAGACAGAAGTTTATCGAACACCGGGGAGCTGTTTTTT. It yields the protein CASQDRSLSNTGELFF.

This clone has a handful of counts. Other nucleotide sequences in the sample specify the same CDR3. This chain connects TRBV4-3 to TRBJ1-1; TRBD1 is a possible D gene (6 bases). Germline values: CDR1 LGHNA, CDR2 YSLEER. This CDR3 is 13 amino acids long. V dropped 4 bases and J dropped 1 base, with 7 bases sitting between them. CDR3 protein: CASSPGQNTEAFF. The CDR3 DNA is TGCGCCAGCAGCCCGGGACAGAACACTGAAGCTTTCTTT.

This sequence joins TRBV19 and TRBJ1-5, with D unresolved. The V end lost 7 bases, the J end lost 0 bases, and 28 bases lay between the germline ends. This CDR3 region has 20 residues. CDR1 and CDR2 (germline): LNHDA, SQIVND (reference sequence). The CDR3 DNA reads TGTGCCAGTACGTCCGCTCGGTCTTATGATCGCTCATATAGCAATCAGCCCCAGCATTTT. Protein sequence: CASTSARSYDRSYSNQPQHF.

As DNA, the CDR3 is TGTGCCAGCAGTGGGGGACAGACGTCCTACAATGAGCAGTTCTTC. Protein product: CASSGGQTSYNEQFF. The rearrangement links TRBV2 to TRBJ2-1, with 7 nucleotides matching TRBD1. Losses at the gene ends were 4 bases for V and 1 base for J; bases not matched to a gene: 4. Per germline, CDR1 SNHLY and CDR2 FYNNEI. This CDR3 spans 15 amino acids.

The rearrangement links TRBV13 to TRBJ2-3; TRBD2 aligns across 15 bases. The germline gives CDR1 PRHDT, CDR2 FYEKMQ (reference sequence). V lost 5 bases, J lost 0 bases, and 3 bases stayed unmatched. This CDR3 is 17 amino acids long. CDR3 nucleotides: TGTGCCAGCAGCCGGACTAGCGGGGGGGACAGCACAGATACGCAGTATTTT. Its protein product is CASSRTSGGDSTDTQYF.

This clone was seen once. CDR3 loop: CASSGWDFTDTQYF. The CDR3 nucleotides read TGTGCCAGCAGTGGATGGGACTTCACAGATACGCAGTATTTT. The chain employs TRBV27 and TRBJ2-3; D might be TRBD2 (6 bases). Germline CDR1 is MNHEY and CDR2 is SMNVEV (reference sequence). V was shortened by 5 bases and J by 2 bases, with 11 bases between the two germline ends. CDR3 length: 14 amino acids.

The genes are TRBV19 and TRBJ2-7; D uncertain. Looked up from germline, CDR1 is LNHDA and CDR2 is SQIVND (reference sequence). The CDR3 consists of 16 residues. The germline V and J ends were trimmed by 4 bases and 4 bases, with 20 bases remaining between them. CDR3 nucleotide sequence: TGTGCCAGTAGTACCCCTATCGGATCCAGGCAGTACGAGCAGTACTTC. Protein sequence: CASSTPIGSRQYEQYF.

The sample holds one count of this clone. The CDR3 is CASSAAGGLSNQPQHF. The DNA for the CDR3 is TGTGCCAGCAGCGCGGCGGGGGGGCTGAGCAATCAGCCCCAGCATTTT. This sequence joins TRBV5-5 and TRBJ1-5; D may be TRBD1 (6 bases). The length of the CDR3 is 16 residues. The germline gives CDR1 SGHKS, CDR2 YYEKEE (reference sequence). V gave up 4 bases and J gave up 1 base, with 15 bases separating them.

CDR3 in DNA: TGTGCCAGCAGCTTAGGAGTGACAGAAGCTTTCTTT. Translation: CASSLGVTEAFF. V usage is TRBV7-9 and J usage is TRBJ1-1; D unresolved. The CDR3 has 12 residues. Germline loops: CDR1 SEHNR, CDR2 FQNEAQ (reference sequence). The germline V and J ends were trimmed by 1 base and 8 bases, with 8 bases remaining between them.

This chain connects TRBV4-2 to TRBJ1-1, with D perhaps matching TRBD1 (6 bases). The CDR3 loop spans 13 amino acids. Trimming removed 4 bases from V and 5 bases from J, with 11 bases in between. Germline values: CDR1 LGHNA, CDR2 YNFKEQ. CDR3 sequence reads: CASSLQGRTEAFF. CDR3 DNA sequence: TGTGCCAGCAGCCTACAGGGTAGAACTGAAGCTTTCTTT.

This chain connects TRBV5-4 to TRBJ2-2; D gene ambiguous. The germline V gene has CDR1 SGHNT and CDR2 YYREEE (reference sequence). The CDR3 has 13 amino acids. Trimming took off 9 bases at V and 2 bases at J, with 11 bases between the two ends. The DNA of the CDR3 is TGTGCCAACCCGGCGGAAAACACCGGGGAGCTGTTTTTT. Translation gives CANPAENTGELFF.

V and J are TRBV5-5 and TRBJ1-1; no definite D call. The CDR3 is 13 amino acids. CDR1 and CDR2 from the germline V gene are SGHKS and YYEKEE (reference sequence). V lost 0 bases and J lost 1, with 4 bases in between. As DNA, the CDR3 is TGTGCCAGCAGCTTGGACAGGAACACTGAAGCTTTCTTT. Translation gives CASSLDRNTEAFF.

The genes are TRBV7-8 and TRBJ2-7; a weak D match, TRBD1 (6 bases). This CDR3 region has 14 residues. Trimming took 5 bases from V and 3 from J, leaving 14 bases between them. The germline CDR1 and CDR2 sequences are SGHVS and FQNEAQ. The CDR3 sequence: CASSPQGLGYEQYF. CDR3 DNA: TGTGCCAGCAGCCCCCAGGGGCTCGGCTACGAGCAGTACTTC.

The chain combines TRBV6-5 with TRBJ2-1; 10 bases fit TRBD2. V gave up 5 bases and J gave up 3 bases; unmatched junction bases: 4. The V gene's germline CDR1 is MNHEY and CDR2 SVGAGI. The CDR3 length is 15 residues. CDR3 nucleotides: TGTGCCAGCAGTATACTAGCGGGGATCTACAATGAGCAGTTCTTC. This gives the protein CASSILAGIYNEQFF.

The chain uses TRBV6-4 and TRBJ1-2; 7 nucleotides match TRBD1. The CDR3 is 15 residues long. Trimming took 2 bases from V and 5 from J; bases not matched to a gene: 8. The V gene's germline CDR1 is MRHNA and CDR2 SNTAGT. CDR3 sequence reads: CASSDTGQALYGYTF. The CDR3 DNA sequence: TGTGCCAGCAGTGACACTGGACAGGCCTTATATGGCTACACCTTC.

V usage is TRBV2 and J usage is TRBJ1-1; a possible D gene is TRBD1 (6 bases). The CDR3 totals 11 residues. V dropped 8 bases and J dropped 8 bases, with 12 bases sitting between them. Germline V gives CDR1 SNHLY, CDR2 FYNNEI. CDR3 region: CASSMGAEAFF. CDR3 sequence (DNA): TGTGCCAGCTCGATGGGGGCCGAAGCTTTCTTT. The whole variable domain, filled in from reference TRBV2 and TRBJ1-1, reads EPEVTQTPSHQVTQMGQEVILRCVPISNHLYFYWYRQILGQKVEFLVSFYNNEISEKSEIFDDQFSVERPDGSNFTLKIRSTKLEDSAMYFCASSMGAEAFFGQGTRLTVV.

This clone was recorded once. V is TRBV7-9 and J is TRBJ2-7; 7 positions agree with TRBD1. This CDR3 is built from 15 residues. V trimming: 7 bases; J trimming: 0 bases; junction bases outside the gene matches: 9. CDR1 and CDR2 from the germline V gene are SEHNR and FQNEAQ (reference sequence). The CDR3 DNA is TGTGCCAGCACCCCCCGGGACAGCAGCTCCTACGAGCAGTACTTC. Its translation is CASTPRDSSSYEQYF.

V gene TRBV19 combines with J gene TRBJ2-2; 9 bases match TRBD1. Trimming cost V 11 bases and J 3 bases; bases outside gene matches: 1. Germline V gene sequence: CDR1 LNHDA, CDR2 SQIVND (reference sequence). The CDR3 is 12 amino acids. The CDR3 is CAGQGYTGELFF. CDR3 sequence (DNA): TGTGCCGGACAGGGGTACACCGGGGAGCTGTTTTTT.

J is TRBJ2-4 and V is TRBV9; the D gene is possibly TRBD1 (6 bases). Per germline, CDR1 SGDLS and CDR2 YYNGEE. This CDR3 has 16 residues. Trimming stripped 4 bases from V and 4 bases from J, with 18 bases between. The DNA for the CDR3 is TGTGCCAGCAGCCACCCTCAGGGGCTGGGGAAAAACATTCAGTACTTC. Its translation: CASSHPQGLGKNIQYF. The complete variable domain, with remaining parts taken from reference TRBV9 and TRBJ2-4, reads DSGVTQTPKHLITATGQRVTLRCSPRSGDLSVYWYQQSLDQGLQFLIQYYNGEERAKGNILERFSAQQFPDLHSELNLSSLELGDSALYFCASSHPQGLGKNIQYFGAGTRLSVL.

This chain links TRBV7-8 with TRBJ2-7, with TRBD1 matching 10 bases. Germline-derived CDR1 and CDR2 are SGHVS and FQNEAQ. With 4 bases clipped from V and 3 bases from J, the junction kept 9 bases outside the gene matches. CDR3 length equals 16 residues. As DNA, the CDR3 is TGTGCCAGCAGCTCCCCCTTGGGACAGGGGAACTACGAGCAGTACTTC. It translates to CASSSPLGQGNYEQYF.

The V and J genes are TRBV2 and TRBJ2-5; D is perhaps TRBD1 (6 bases). There are 15 residues in the CDR3. Trimming shortened V by 2 bases and J by 3 bases, and 13 bases separated the two germline ends. Germline assignment: CDR1 SNHLY and CDR2 FYNNEI. The CDR3 bases are TGTGCCAGCAGTGAACTGGACAGCTACAAAGAGACCCAGTACTTC. It translates to CASSELDSYKETQYF.